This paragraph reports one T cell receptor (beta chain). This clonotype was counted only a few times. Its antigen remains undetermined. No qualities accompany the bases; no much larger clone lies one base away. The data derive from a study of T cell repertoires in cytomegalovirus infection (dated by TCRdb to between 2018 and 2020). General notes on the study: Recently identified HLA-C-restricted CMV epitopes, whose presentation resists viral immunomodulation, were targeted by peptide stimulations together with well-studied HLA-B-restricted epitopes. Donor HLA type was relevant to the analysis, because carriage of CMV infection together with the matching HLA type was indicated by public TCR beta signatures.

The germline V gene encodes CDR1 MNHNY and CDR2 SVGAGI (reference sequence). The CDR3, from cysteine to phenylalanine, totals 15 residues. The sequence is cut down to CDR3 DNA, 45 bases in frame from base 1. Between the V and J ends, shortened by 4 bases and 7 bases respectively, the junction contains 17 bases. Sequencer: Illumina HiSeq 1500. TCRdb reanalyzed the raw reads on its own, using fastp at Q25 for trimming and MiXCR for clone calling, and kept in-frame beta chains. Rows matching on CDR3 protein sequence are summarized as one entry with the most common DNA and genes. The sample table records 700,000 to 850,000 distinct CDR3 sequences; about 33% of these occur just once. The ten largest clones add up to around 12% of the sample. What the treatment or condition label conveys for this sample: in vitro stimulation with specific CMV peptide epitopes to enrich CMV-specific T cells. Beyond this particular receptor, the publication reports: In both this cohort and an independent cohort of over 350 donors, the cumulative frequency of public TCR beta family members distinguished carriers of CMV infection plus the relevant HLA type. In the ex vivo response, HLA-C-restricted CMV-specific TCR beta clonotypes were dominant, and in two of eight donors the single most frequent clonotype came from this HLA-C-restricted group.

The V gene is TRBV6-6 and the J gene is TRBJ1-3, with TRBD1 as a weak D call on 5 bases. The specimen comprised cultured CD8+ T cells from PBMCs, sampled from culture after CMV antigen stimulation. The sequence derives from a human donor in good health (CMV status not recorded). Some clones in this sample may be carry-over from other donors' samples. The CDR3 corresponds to CASSSDKGSRNTIYF. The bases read TGTGCCAGCAGTTCCGACAAGGGGAGTAGGAACACCATATATTTT.